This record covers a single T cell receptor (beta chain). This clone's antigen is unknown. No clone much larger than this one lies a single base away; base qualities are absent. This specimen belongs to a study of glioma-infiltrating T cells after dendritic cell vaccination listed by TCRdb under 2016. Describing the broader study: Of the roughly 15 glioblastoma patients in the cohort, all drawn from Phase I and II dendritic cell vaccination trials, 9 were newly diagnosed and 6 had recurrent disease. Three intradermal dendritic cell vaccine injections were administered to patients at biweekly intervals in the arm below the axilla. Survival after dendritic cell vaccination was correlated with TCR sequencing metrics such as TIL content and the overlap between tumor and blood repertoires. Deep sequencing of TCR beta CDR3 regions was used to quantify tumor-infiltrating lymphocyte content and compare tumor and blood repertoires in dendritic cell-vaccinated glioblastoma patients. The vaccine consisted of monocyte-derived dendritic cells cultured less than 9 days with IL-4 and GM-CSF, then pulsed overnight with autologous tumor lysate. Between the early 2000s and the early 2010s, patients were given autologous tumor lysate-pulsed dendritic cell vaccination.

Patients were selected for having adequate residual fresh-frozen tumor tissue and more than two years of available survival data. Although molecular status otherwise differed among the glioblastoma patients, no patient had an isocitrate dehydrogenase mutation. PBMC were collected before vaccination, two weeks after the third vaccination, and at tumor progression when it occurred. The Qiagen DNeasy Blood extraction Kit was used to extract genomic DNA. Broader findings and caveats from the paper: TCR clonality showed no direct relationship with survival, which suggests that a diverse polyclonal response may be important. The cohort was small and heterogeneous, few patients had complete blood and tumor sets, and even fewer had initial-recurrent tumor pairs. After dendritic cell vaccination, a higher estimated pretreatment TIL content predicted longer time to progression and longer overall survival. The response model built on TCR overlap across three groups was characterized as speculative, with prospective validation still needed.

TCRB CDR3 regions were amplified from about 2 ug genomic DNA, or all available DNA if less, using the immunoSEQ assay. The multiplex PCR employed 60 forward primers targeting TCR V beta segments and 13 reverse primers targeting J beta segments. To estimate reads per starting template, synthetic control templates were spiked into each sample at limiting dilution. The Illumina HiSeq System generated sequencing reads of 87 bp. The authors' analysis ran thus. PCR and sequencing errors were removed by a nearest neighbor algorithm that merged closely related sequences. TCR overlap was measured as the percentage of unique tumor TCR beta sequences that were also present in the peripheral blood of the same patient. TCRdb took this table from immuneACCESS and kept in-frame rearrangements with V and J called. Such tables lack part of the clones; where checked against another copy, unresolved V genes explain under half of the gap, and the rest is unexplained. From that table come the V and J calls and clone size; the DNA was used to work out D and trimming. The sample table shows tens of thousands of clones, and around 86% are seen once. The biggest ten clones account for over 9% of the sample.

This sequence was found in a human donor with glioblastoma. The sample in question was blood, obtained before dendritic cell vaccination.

The DNA sequence follows: TGTGCCAGCAGCCCCGGAGACCAAGAGACCCAGTACTTC. This sequence encodes CASSPGDQETQYF. Recombination linked TRBV4-2 to TRBJ2-5, with no confident D gene call. V and J are truncated by 4 bases and 0 bases respectively, leaving an intervening sequence of 6 bases. Reading from cysteine to phenylalanine, the CDR3 counts 13 amino acids. Here the CDR3 DNA is all that survives: 39 bases in frame from base 1. Based on the germline V gene, the CDR1 and CDR2 sequences are LGHNA and YNFKEQ.